The 6 T cell receptor beta chains below were found in one sample sequenced in a study of blood T cells in healthy people across ages. A J-beta primer mix and a sample-barcoded 5' primer were used in a second PCR of about 7 to 12 cycles. MiXCR, applied by TCRdb to the 5' RACE reads, yields one record per CDR3 protein. The sample lists approximately 810,000 distinct CDR3 sequences, 25% to 35% seen once, with 15% to 20% in the top ten. Sequencing was performed on blood. These receptors were collected from a woman at least 80 years old in good health.

This clonotype was observed a handful of times. J is TRBJ1-6 and V is TRBV11-2; D remains unclear. The CDR3 runs to 18 residues. Germline V CDR1 and CDR2: SGHAT, FQNNGV. V was trimmed by 5 bases and J by 7 bases, leaving 24 bases between them. The CDR3 reads CASSLALRARTSNSPLHF. CDR3 sequence (DNA): TGTGCCAGCAGCCTAGCCCTCCGGGCCAGGACTTCAAATTCACCCCTCCACTTT.

This clonotype was seen just once. CDR3 nucleotide sequence: TGCGCCAGCAGCTTCACCGGGACAGGGGAGAACATTCAGTACTTC. The encoded protein is CASSFTGTGENIQYF. This chain joins TRBV5-1 and TRBJ2-4; 10 bases line up with TRBD1. CDR1 and CDR2 from the germline V gene are SGHRS and YFSETQ. This CDR3 has 15 amino acids. The V gene end was trimmed by 2 bases and the J gene end by 7 bases; junction bases not matched to a gene: 6.

The chain recombines TRBV6-1 with TRBJ2-1, with TRBD1 as a possible D gene (6 bases). Germline CDR1 and CDR2: MNHNS and SASEGT. The CDR3 is made up of 16 amino acids. Trimming took off 6 bases at V and 6 bases at J, with 21 bases between the two ends. DNA for the CDR3: TGTGCCAGCAGGCCAGGAACAGGGTTGTTAGGCAATGAGCAGTTCTTC. It translates to CASRPGTGLLGNEQFF.

In DNA form, the CDR3 reads TGTGCCAGCAGCCCAACGCCACAGGGGGGGGGTGGCTACACCTTC. Protein: CASSPTPQGGGGYTF. The chain links TRBV9 to TRBJ1-2; 8 nucleotides match TRBD1. The ends lost 4 bases at V and 7 bases at J; junction bases unmatched: 12. The CDR3 is 15 residues long. The germline V gene has CDR1 SGDLS and CDR2 YYNGEE.

The rearrangement uses TRBV6-1 and TRBJ1-2; D perhaps matches TRBD1 (5 bases). This CDR3 has 14 amino acids. Germline V gives CDR1 MNHNS, CDR2 SASEGT. The V end lost 0 bases, the J end lost 7 bases, and 12 bases lay between the germline ends. As DNA, the CDR3 is TGTGCCAGCAGTGAAGCGACAACCCAGGGTGGCTACACCTTC. Protein product: CASSEATTQGGYTF.

This clonotype appeared once. Since a much larger clone is just one base distant, this may be a read error. This chain uses TRBV15 with TRBJ1-2; possible D gene TRBD1, 6 bases. With 1 base removed from V and 3 bases from J, the gap between germline ends came to 12 bases. The CDR3 has 15 amino acids. Germline V CDR1 and CDR2: LNHNV, YYDKDF (reference sequence). The CDR3: CATSRGNRADYGYTF. The DNA for the CDR3 is TGTGCCACCAGCAGAGGTAACAGGGCTGACTATGGCTACACCTTC.